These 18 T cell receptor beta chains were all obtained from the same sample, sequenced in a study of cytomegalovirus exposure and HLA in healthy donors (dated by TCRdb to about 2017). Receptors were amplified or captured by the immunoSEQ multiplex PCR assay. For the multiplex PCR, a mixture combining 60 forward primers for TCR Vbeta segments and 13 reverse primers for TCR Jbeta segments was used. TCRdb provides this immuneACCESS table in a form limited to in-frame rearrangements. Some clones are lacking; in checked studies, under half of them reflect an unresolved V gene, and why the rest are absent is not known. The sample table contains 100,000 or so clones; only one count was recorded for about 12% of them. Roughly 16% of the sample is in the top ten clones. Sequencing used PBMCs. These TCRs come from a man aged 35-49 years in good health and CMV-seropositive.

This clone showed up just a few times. Here the CDR3 DNA reads TGTGCCAGCAGTGAACTAGGGACTCACGGGGAGCTGTTTTTT. Amino acid sequence: CASSELGTHGELFF. The J gene is TRBJ2-2, the V gene TRBV7-2, with D perhaps TRBD2 (6 bases). CDR1 is SGHTA, CDR2 FQGNSA, per germline. Trimming stripped 6 bases from V and 7 bases from J, with 15 bases between. This CDR3 is built from 14 residues.

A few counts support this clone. CDR3 in DNA: TGTGCCAGCACAACGGGACAGGGGAATGAAAAACTGTTTTTT. Encoded protein: CASTTGQGNEKLFF. The V and J genes are TRBV6-5 and TRBJ1-4; 10 bases align to TRBD1. The CDR3 runs 14 residues. The germline V gene has CDR1 MNHEY and CDR2 SVGAGI. V trimming: 7 bases; J trimming: 5 bases; junction bases outside the gene matches: 4.

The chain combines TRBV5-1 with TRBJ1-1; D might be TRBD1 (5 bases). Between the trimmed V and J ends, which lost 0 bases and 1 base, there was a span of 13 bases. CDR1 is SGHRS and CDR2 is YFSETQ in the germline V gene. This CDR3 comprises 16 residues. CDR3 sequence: CASSLASFGQNTEAFF. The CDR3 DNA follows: TGCGCCAGCAGCTTGGCGAGTTTTGGACAGAACACTGAAGCTTTCTTT.

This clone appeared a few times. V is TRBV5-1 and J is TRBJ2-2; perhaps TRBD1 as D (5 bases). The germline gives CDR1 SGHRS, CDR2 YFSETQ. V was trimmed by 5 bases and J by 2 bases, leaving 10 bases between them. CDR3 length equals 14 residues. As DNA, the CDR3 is TGCGCCAGCAGTCTCGACAGAAACACCGGGGAGCTGTTTTTT. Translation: CASSLDRNTGELFF.

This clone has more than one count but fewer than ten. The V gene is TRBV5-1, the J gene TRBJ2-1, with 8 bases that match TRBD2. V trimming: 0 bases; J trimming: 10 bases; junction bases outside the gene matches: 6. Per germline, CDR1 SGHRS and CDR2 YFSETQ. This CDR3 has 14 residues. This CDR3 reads CASSLGGLEHEQFF. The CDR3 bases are TGCGCCAGCAGCTTGGGGGGACTAGAGCACGAGCAGTTCTTC.

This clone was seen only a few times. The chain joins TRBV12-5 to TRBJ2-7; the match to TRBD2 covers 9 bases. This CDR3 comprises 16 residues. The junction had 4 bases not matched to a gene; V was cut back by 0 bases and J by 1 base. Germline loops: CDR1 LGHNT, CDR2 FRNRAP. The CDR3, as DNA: TGTGCTAGTGGTTTGGTAGCGGGAGGCTCATCCTACGAGCAGTACTTC. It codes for CASGLVAGGSSYEQYF.

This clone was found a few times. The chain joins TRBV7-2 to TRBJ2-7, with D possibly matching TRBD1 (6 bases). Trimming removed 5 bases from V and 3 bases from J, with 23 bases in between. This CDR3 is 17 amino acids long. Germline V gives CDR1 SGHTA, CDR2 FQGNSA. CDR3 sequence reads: CASSQGQGRYKDYEQYF. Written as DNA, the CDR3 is TGTGCCAGCAGCCAGGGACAAGGGCGGTACAAAGACTACGAGCAGTACTTC.

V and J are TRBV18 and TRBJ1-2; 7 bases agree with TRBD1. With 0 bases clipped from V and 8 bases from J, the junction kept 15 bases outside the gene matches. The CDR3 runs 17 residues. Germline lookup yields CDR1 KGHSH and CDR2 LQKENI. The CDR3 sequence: CASSPPVQGTVGKGYTF. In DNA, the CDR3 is TGTGCCAGCTCACCACCCGTCCAGGGGACAGTCGGAAAAGGCTACACCTTC.

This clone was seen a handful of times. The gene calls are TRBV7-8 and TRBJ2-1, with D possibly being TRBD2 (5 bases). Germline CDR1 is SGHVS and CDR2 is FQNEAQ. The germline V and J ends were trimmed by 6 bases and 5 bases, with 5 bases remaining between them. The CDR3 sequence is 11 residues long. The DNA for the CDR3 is TGTGCCAGCAGACTAGACAATGAGCAGTTCTTC. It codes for CASRLDNEQFF.

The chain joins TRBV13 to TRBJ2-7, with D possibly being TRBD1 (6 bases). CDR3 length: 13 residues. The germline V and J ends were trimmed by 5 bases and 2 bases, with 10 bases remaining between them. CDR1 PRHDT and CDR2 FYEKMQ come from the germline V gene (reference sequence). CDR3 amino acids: CASSAGQTYEQYF. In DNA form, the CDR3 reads TGTGCCAGCAGCGCCGGACAGACCTACGAGCAGTACTTC.

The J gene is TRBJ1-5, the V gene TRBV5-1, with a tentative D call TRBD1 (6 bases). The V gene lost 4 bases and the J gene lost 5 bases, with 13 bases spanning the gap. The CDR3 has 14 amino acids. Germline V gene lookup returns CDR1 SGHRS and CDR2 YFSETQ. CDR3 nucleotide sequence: TGCGCCAGCAGCATTCGACAGGCCCATCAGCCCCAGCATTTT. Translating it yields CASSIRQAHQPQHF.

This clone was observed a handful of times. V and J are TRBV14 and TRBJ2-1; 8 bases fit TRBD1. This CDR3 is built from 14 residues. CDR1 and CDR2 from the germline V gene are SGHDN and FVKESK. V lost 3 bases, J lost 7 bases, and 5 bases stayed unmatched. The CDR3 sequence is CASSHWTGWNEQFF. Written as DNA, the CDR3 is TGTGCCAGCAGCCATTGGACAGGGTGGAATGAGCAGTTCTTC. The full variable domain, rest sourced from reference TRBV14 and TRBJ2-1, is EAGVTQFPSHSVIEKGQTVTLRCDPISGHDNLYWYRRVMGKEIKFLLHFVKESKQDESGMPNNRFLAERTGGTYSTLKVQPAELEDSGVYFCASSHWTGWNEQFFGPGTRLTVL.

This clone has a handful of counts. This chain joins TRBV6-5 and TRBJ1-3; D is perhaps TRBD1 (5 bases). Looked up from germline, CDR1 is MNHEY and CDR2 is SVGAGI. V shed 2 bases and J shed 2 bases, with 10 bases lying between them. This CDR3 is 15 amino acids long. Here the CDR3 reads CASSYGSGTGNTIYF. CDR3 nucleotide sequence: TGTGCCAGCAGTTACGGTTCAGGGACTGGAAACACCATATATTTT.

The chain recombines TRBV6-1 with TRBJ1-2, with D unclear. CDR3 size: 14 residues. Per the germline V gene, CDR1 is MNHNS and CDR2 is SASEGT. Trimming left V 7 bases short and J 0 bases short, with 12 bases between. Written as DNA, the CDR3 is TGTGCCAGCACCCCTGGGCAGACTAACTATGGCTACACCTTC. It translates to CASTPGQTNYGYTF.

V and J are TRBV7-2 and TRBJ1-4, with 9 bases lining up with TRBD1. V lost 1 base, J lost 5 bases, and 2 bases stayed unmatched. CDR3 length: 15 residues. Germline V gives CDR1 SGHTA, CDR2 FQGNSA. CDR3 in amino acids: CASSLGTGENEKLFF. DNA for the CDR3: TGTGCCAGCAGCTTAGGGACAGGGGAGAATGAAAAACTGTTTTTT.

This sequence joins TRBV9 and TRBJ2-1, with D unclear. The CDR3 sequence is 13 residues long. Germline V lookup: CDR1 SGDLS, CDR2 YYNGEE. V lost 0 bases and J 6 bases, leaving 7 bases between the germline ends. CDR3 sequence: CASSVGSINEQFF. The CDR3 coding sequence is TGTGCCAGCAGCGTAGGAAGCATCAATGAGCAGTTCTTC.

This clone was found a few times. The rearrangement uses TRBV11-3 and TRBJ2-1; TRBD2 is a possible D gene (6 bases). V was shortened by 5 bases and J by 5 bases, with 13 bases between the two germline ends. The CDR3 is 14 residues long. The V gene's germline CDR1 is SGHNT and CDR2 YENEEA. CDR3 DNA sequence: TGTGCCAGCAGCCCGGGAGTAACAGACAATGAGCAGTTCTTC. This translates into CASSPGVTDNEQFF.

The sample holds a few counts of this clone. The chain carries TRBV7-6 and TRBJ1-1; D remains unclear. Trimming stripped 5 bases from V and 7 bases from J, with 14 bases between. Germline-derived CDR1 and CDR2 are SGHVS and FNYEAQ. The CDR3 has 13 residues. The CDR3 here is CASSRFETGEAFF. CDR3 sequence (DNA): TGTGCCAGCAGCCGATTTGAAACTGGTGAAGCTTTCTTT.